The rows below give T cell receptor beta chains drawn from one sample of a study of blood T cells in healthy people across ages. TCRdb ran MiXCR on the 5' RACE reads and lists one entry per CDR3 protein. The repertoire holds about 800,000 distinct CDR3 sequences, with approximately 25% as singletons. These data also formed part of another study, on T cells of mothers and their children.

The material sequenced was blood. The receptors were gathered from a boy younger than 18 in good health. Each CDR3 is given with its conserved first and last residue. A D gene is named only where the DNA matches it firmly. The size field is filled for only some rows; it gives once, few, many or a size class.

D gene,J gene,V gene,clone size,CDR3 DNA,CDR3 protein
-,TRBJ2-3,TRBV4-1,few,TGCGCCAGCAGCCAAGTAGGGGTTAGCACAGATACGCAGTATTTT,CASSQVGVSTDTQYF
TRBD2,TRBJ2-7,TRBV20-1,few,TGCAGTGCTAGAGATCTAGCGGGAAGCTCCTACGGGCAGTACTTC,CSARDLAGSSYGQYF
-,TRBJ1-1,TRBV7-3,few,TGTGCCAGCAGCTCGGGACATGTGAACACTGAAGCTTTCTTT,CASSSGHVNTEAFF
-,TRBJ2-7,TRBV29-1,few,TGCAGCGTTGTTACAGGGCGAACCTACGAGCAGTACTTC,CSVVTGRTYEQYF
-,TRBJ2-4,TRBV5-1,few,TGCGCCAGCAGCCCCAGTTACAAAAACATTCAGTACTTC,CASSPSYKNIQYF
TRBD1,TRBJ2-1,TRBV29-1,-,TGCAGCGTTGGAGGACAGGGTATCCACAATGAGCAGTTCTTC,CSVGGQGIHNEQFF
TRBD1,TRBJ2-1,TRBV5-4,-,TGTGCCAGCAGCTCCCGGGACAGGGGCCCGCAATTAGACAATGAGCAGTTCTTC,CASSSRDRGPQLDNEQFF
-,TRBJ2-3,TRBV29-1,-,TGCAGCCCCAAGGACCTAGCAGATACGCAGTATTTT,CSPKDLADTQYF
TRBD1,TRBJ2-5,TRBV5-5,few,TGTGCCAGCAGGCACAGGGGCCAAGAGACCCAGTACTTC,CASRHRGQETQYF
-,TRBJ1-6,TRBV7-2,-,TGTGCCAGCAGCTTAGTTTGGACAGATAATTCACCCCTCCACTTT,CASSLVWTDNSPLHF
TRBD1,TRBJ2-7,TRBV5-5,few,TGTGCCAGCAGCTTCCGGGACAGGGCACTCAACGAGCAGTACTTC,CASSFRDRALNEQYF
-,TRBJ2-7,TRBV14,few,TGTGCCAGCAGTCCCGGGAGCTACTACGAGCAGTACTTC,CASSPGSYYEQYF
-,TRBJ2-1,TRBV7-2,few,TGTGCCAGCAGCTTAGCCCTCGAAGGGAGCTCCTACAATGAGCAGTTCTTC,CASSLALEGSSYNEQFF
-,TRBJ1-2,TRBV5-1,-,TGCGCCAGCAGCTGGACAAACTATGGCTACACCTTC,CASSWTNYGYTF
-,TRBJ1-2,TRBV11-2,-,TGTGCCAGCAGCTGGGAGGGGACGGACTATGGCTACACCTTC,CASSWEGTDYGYTF
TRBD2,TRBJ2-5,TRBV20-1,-,TGCAGTGCTAGGTCGAGCGGGGGTCAAGAGACCCAGTACTTC,CSARSSGGQETQYF
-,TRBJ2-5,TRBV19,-,TGTGCCAGTAGTAGCCAGGGGCTCCAAGAGACCCAGTACTTC,CASSSQGLQETQYF
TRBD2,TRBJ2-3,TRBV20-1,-,TGCAGTGCTAGACCGGGACTAGCGCCAGATACGCAGTATTTT,CSARPGLAPDTQYF
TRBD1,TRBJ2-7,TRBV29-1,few,TGCAGCGTGGCTCGAGACAGGGGCTACGAGCAGTACTTC,CSVARDRGYEQYF
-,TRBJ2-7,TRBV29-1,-,TGCAGCGTCCTGAACCTAGCTTCCTACGAGCAGTACTTC,CSVLNLASYEQYF
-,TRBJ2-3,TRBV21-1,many,TGTGCCAAGCCTAGCGGGAGGGCCATCAGTCGAGATACGCAGTATTTT,CAKPSGRAISRDTQYF
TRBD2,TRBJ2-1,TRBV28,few,TGTGCCAGCAGTTTATCTGGCGGGGGGGCGGATGAGCAGTTCTTC,CASSLSGGGADEQFF
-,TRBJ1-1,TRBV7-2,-,TGTGCCAGCAGCTTAAAAGTCATGAACACTGAAGCTTTCTTT,CASSLKVMNTEAFF
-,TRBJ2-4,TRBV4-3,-,TGCGCCAGCAGCCAAGACTACGGGCTCTTGGCCAAAAACATTCAGTACTTC,CASSQDYGLLAKNIQYF
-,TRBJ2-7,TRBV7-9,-,TGTGCCAGCAGCCCCTCAGGGGTCCTGTACGAGCAGTACTTC,CASSPSGVLYEQYF
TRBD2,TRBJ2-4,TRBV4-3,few,TGCGCCAGCAGCCAAGAGGCTAGCGGGGGAAAAAACATTCAGTACTTC,CASSQEASGGKNIQYF
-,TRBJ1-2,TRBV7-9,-,TGTGCCAGCGGGGGGGTTGATGGCTACACCTTC,CASGGVDGYTF
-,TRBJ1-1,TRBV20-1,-,TGCAGTGCTAGCTTTGGGGGAGCCACTGAAGCTTTCTTT,CSASFGGATEAFF
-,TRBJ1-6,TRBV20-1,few,TGCAGTGCTAGAGGTAGAGGGAATGATAATTCACCCCTCCACTTT,CSARGRGNDNSPLHF
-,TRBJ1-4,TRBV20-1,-,TGCAGTGCTAGACAAAACCGTAAAGGCGCTAATGAAAAACTGTTTTTT,CSARQNRKGANEKLFF
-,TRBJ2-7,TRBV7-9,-,TGTGCCAGCAGTGGGACACAGACTCTCTACGAGCAGTACTTC,CASSGTQTLYEQYF
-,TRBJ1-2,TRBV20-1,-,TGCAGTGCTAGAGGTCGGCGGTTCCCTGGCTACACCTTC,CSARGRRFPGYTF
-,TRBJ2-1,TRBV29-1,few,TGCAGCGTTGAAGCGACGTACAATGAGCAGTTCTTC,CSVEATYNEQFF
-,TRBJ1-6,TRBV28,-,TGTGCCAGCAGGCTAGACTTCTCCTATAATTCACCCCTCCACTTT,CASRLDFSYNSPLHF
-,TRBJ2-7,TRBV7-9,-,TGTGCCAGCAGCTTAAGCGCCTGGACAGTTTCCTACGGGCAGTACTTC,CASSLSAWTVSYGQYF